The TCR beta chain described here comes from a study of T cell responses to AZD1222 COVID-19 vaccine. A word on this clone: The antigen remains undetermined.

Study-wide findings and caveats: Most donors were white British, females outnumbered males, and clonal diversity was possibly underestimated.

The protocol was immunoSEQ multiplex PCR, while the TCRdb copy is restricted to in-frame clones and leaves out a portion. The table includes tens of thousands of clones, roughly 87% detected once. The clonotype comes from an adult who received the AZD1222 COVID-19 vaccine. The input for sequencing was peripheral blood, taken 28 days after the second AZD1222 dose.

CDR3 in amino acids: CASSIRARSVNTEAFF. CDR3 bases: TGTGCCAGTAGTATAAGGGCACGGTCCGTGAACACTGAAGCTTTCTTT. V usage is TRBV19 and J usage is TRBJ1-1; no definite D call. CDR1 LNHDA and CDR2 SQIVND come from the germline V gene (reference sequence). The V end was cut by 2 bases, the J end by 0 bases, with 13 bases between. The CDR3 sequence is 16 residues long.